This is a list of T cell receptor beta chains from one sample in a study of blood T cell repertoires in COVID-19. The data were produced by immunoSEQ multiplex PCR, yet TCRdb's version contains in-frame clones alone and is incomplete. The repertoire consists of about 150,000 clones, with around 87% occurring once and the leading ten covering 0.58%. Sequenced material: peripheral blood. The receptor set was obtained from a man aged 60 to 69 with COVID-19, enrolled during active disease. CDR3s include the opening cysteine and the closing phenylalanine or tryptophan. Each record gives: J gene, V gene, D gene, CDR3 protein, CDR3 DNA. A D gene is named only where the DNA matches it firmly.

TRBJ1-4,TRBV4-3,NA,CASSQDRGMALFF,TGCGCCAGCAGCCAAGATAGGGGGATGGCACTGTTTTTT
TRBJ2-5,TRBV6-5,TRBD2,CASTAGGRQETQYF,TGTGCCAGCACCGCGGGAGGACGACAAGAGACCCAGTACTTC
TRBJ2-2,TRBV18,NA,CASSPIGGPDTGELFF,TGTGCCAGCTCACCAATAGGAGGGCCGGACACCGGGGAGCTGTTTTTT
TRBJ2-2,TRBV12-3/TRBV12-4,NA,CASSSQAGKLFF,TGTGCCAGCAGCTCCCAGGCCGGGAAGCTGTTTTTT
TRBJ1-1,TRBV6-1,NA,CASSEVRDTEAFF,TGTGCCAGCAGTGAAGTTCGGGACACTGAAGCTTTCTTT
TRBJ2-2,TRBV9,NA,CASSYSVTGELFF,TGTGCCAGCAGTTACAGTGTCACCGGGGAGCTGTTTTTT
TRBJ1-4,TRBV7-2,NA,CASSLGGGVEKLFF,TGTGCCAGCAGCTTAGGCGGGGGAGTTGAAAAACTGTTTTTT
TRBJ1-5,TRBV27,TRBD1,CASSSSGGYQPQHF,TGTGCCAGCAGTTCCTCAGGGGGGTATCAGCCCCAGCATTTT
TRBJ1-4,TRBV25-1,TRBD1,CASSERQGSEKLFF,TGTGCCAGCAGTGAGAGACAGGGGAGCGAAAAACTGTTTTTT
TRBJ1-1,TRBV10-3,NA,CAISEPARGTEAFF,TGTGCCATCAGTGAGCCTGCCAGAGGGACTGAAGCTTTCTTT
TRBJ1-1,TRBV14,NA,CASSQADTEAFF,TGTGCCAGCAGCCAAGCTGACACTGAAGCTTTCTTT